The T cell receptor beta chain under discussion was sequenced for a study of blood T cell repertoires in COVID-19. About the study: Sites in the United States, Italy and Spain provided acute and convalescent COVID-19 samples.

Produced via immunoSEQ multiplex PCR; TCRdb's table is partial and in-frame only. The table includes 190,000 or so clones, roughly 89% detected once. Per germline, CDR1 MNHEY and CDR2 SVGEGT. J gave up 11 bases and V 5 bases, and 4 bases lay outside the gene matches. This CDR3 is 11 amino acids long. The chain couples TRBV6-2 or TRBV6-3 to TRBJ1-1, with TRBD1 identical over 8 bases. The sample consisted of peripheral blood. The clonotype comes from a woman between 18 and 29 years old who had recovered from COVID-19. CDR3 region: CASSQGQDAFF. CDR3 bases: TGTGCCAGCAGTCAGGGACAGGACGCTTTCTTT.